This record looks at one TCR beta chain sequence and its context. Its binding antigen is unknown. There are no base qualities to consult, and no much larger clone falls within one base. The data belong to a study of T-cell reconstitution after alpha-beta-depleted transplantation in children (dated by TCRdb to 2016 to 2018). About the full investigation: Using TCR repertoire profiling, the study quantitatively followed how T-cell immune reconstitution unfolded in children after TCRalphabeta/CD19-depleted allogeneic hematopoietic cell transplantation.

To prepare the library, PCR was applied. Sequencing took place on an Illumina HiSeq 2500. Molecular barcoding was employed in the preparation of TCR libraries, with unique molecular identifiers being used to normalize TCRbeta repertoire quantification. TCRdb itself trimmed the public reads at Q25 with fastp, ran MiXCR and retained productive beta chains. Identical CDR3 protein sequences are pooled into one entry, listed with their most common genes and DNA. This sample is represented by a few hundred thousand distinct CDR3 sequences; roughly 14% of them were singletons. The leading ten clones occupy around 4.1% of the sample. The CDR3 spans 14 residues, from the cysteine through the phenylalanine. The DNA shown is the 42-base CDR3, in frame from base 1. According to the germline V gene, CDR1 reads MGHRA and CDR2 reads YSYEKL. V drops 1 base and J drops 4 bases, leaving 10 bases in between.

Sequencing was performed on PBMCs, taken from the stem cell graft. The chain couples TRBV4-1 to TRBJ1-2; the D region possibly corresponds to TRBD1 (6 bases align). This sequence originates from a human donor who donated a stem cell graft to a child with Fanconi anemia. The CDR3 region reads CASSQVPGAYGYTF. The DNA sequence is TGCGCCAGCAGCCAAGTTCCGGGGGCCTATGGCTACACCTTC.